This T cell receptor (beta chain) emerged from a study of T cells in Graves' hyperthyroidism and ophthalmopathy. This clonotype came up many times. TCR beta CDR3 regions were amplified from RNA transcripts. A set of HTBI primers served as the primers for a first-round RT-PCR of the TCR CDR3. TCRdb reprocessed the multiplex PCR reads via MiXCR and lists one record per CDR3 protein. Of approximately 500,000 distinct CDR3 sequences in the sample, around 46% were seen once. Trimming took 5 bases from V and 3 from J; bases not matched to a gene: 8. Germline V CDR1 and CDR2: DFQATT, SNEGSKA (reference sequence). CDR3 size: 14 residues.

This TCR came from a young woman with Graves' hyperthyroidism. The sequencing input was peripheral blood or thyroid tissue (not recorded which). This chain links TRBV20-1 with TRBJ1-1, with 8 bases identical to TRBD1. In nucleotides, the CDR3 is TGCAGTGCTGAACAGGGGGGCTGGGACACTGAAGCTTTCTTT. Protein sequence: CSAEQGGWDTEAFF.